This T cell receptor beta chain was retrieved from a study of T cells after yellow fever vaccination. One entry per CDR3 protein results from TCRdb running MiXCR on the 5' RACE reads. In the table there are around 400,000 distinct CDR3 sequences, around a tenth of which are singletons. This clonotype came up a few times. Its antigen is not known. This CDR3 contains 13 residues. V gave up 5 bases and J gave up 4 bases; unmatched junction bases: 7. Germline V gives CDR1 DFQATT, CDR2 SNEGSKA (reference sequence). Overall study findings and caveats: Weaker overall, the secondary response nonetheless peaked faster (day 5 versus 15).

The sample here was PBMCs, taken on the day of the first yellow fever vaccination. This sequence joins TRBV20-1 and TRBJ2-5, with 7 bases fitting TRBD1. The source of this sequence is a man aged 18 to 30 who received the YFV17D yellow fever vaccine. The DNA of the CDR3 is TGCAGTGCTTACCGACAGGGCCGAGAGACCCAGTACTTC. It encodes CSAYRQGRETQYF.